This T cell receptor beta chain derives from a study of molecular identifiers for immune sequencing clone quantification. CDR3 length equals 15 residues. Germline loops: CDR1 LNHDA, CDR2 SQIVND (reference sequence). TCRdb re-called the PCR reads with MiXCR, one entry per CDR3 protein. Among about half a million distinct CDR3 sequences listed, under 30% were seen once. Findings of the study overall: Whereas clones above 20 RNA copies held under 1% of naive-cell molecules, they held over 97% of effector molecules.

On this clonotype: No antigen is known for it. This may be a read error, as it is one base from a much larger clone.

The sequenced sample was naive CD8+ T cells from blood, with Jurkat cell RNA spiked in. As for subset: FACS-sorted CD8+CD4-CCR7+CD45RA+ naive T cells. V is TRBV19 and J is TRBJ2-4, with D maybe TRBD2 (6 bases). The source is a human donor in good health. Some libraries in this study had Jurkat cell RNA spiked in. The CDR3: CTSSLQGLFKNIQYF. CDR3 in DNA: TGTACCAGTAGCCTTCAGGGACTCTTCAAAAACATTCAGTACTTC.